This T cell receptor beta chain derives from a study of blood T cells in healthy people across ages. Through a sample-barcoded 5' primer and a J-beta primer mix, a second PCR was run for roughly 6 to 12 cycles. TCRdb fed the 5' RACE reads into MiXCR, producing one record per CDR3 protein. The table lists 1.5 million to 2 million distinct CDR3 sequences, about two fifths of them singletons. This clonotype has only one observation. This sequence originates from a human donor in good health. Sequenced: blood.

The CDR3 region has the DNA TGTGCCAGCAACTCCGGCATCAATCAGCCCCAGCATTTT. Translation: CASNSGINQPQHF. The V and J genes are TRBV11-3 and TRBJ1-5, with D unresolved. This CDR3 has 13 residues. V lost 7 bases, J lost 3 bases, and 10 bases lay in between. Germline V gives CDR1 SGHNT, CDR2 YENEEA.